This record looks at one T cell receptor (beta chain) sequence and its context. What it recognizes is unknown. This entry belongs to a study of Ad26.COV2.S vaccination and SARS-CoV-2 variants. The CDR3 runs 13 residues. Trimming left V 5 bases short and J 4 bases short, with 12 bases between. The germline gives CDR1 SGHAT, CDR2 FQNNGV. Whole-study results and caveats: Total T cell responses, in the TCR breadth and depth analyses, may have been underestimated.

The data were produced by immunoSEQ multiplex PCR, yet TCRdb's version contains in-frame clones alone and is incomplete. The sample yields 400,000 to 450,000 clones, over 80% seen once. Noted treatment: some 19 received Ad26.COV2.S at low or high dose, single or two shots; several received placebo; per-sample allocation not given. The samples were gathered on day 63 after the first injection of vaccine or placebo. Sequencing was performed on peripheral blood, taken in a trial of Ad26.COV2.S vaccine versus placebo. This rearrangement joins TRBV11-2 to TRBJ2-7; D unclear. This TCR derives from a person aged 18-60 years who received the Ad26.COV2.S COVID-19 vaccine or a placebo. The CDR3 region has the DNA TGTGCCAGCAGCCCACCCCACTATTACGAGCAGTACTTC. This translates into CASSPPHYYEQYF. The full variable domain, with the rest looked up from reference TRBV11-2 and TRBJ2-7, is EAGVAQSPRYKIIEKRQSVAFWCNPISGHATLYWYQQILGQGPKLLIQFQNNGVVDDSQLPKDRFSAERLKGVDSTLKIQPAKLEDSAVYLCASSPPHYYEQYFGPGTRLTVT.